This T cell receptor beta chain appears in the sequencing data of a study of T cell clonality in common variable immunodeficiency. The study, taken as a whole, reports: T cell subpopulation sequencing would be needed to explain CVID clonality.

TCRdb's table, derived via immunoSEQ multiplex PCR, lists solely in-frame clones and lacks some. The record shows roughly 52,000 clones for this sample, with no singletons present. CDR1 and CDR2 from the germline V gene are MNHEY and SMNVEV (reference sequence). Trimming left V 3 bases short and J 0 bases short, with 12 bases between. CDR3 length equals 15 residues. As regards this clone: What it recognizes is unknown. The read is 3 residues too short to cover the CDR3 end, so that end is filled in from the germline J gene.

This TCR came from a person aged 18 to 75 in good health. Sequencing used peripheral blood mononuclear cells. The chain is built from TRBV27 and TRBJ2-7, with D hard to call. CDR3 DNA, as far as it was read: TGTGCCAGCAGTTTGGGCTCATACCTCTCCTACGAG. Translation: CASSLGSYLSYE. The full CDR3 reads CASSLGSYLSYEQYF.